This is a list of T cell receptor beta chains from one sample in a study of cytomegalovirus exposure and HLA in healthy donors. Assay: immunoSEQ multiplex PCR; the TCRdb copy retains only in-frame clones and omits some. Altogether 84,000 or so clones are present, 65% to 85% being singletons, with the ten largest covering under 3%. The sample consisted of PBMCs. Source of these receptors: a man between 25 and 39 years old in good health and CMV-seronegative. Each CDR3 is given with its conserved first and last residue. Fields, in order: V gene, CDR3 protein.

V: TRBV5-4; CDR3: CASSENRGETQYF
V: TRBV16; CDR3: CASSPAGATEAFF
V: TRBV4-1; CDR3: CASSQAQQGREKLFF
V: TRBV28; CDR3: CASSLYRPTETLWANVLTF
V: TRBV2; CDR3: CASSTGWRDAEAFF
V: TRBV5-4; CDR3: CASSLGGRETQYF
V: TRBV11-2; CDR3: CASSADDRMNTEAFF
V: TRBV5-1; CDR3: CASSFGQPTSFSSYNEQFF
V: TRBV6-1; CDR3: CASSEGGTGIYNEQFF
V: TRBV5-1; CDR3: CASSLDGFRSTEAFF
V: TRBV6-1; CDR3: CASSDSGNEQYF
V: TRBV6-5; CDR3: CASSYPNADTQYF
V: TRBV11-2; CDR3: CASSLTEGLSYEQYF
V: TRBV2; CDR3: CASASHSQGSDEQYF
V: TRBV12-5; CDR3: CASGLSQAYEQYF
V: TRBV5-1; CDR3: CASSLLPSTGTRGNTIYF
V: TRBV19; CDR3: CASSIDVGTGLNYGYTF
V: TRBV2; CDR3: CASIVRELDGYTF
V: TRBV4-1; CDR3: CASSQDQSHLRRKLFF
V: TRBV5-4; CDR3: CASSLGARGPRGTGELFF
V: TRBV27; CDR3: CASSAQGPYGYTF
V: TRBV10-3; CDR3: CAISDSRDTPIAEKLFF
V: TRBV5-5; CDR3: CASSSITGDLFF
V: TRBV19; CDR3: CASIRTGDTGELFF
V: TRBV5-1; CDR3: CASSSGQGASYEQYF
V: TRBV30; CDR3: CAWSIPLAVGELFF
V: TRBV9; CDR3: CASSAPAGGSGEQYF
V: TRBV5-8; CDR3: CASSLDRPYNEQFF
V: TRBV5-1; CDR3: CASSGSSANTGELFF
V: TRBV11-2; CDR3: CASSFRQGHEQYF
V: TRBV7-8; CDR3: CASSFSGDAGAATHGFF
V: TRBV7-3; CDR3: CASSETVTANTGELFF
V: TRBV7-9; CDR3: CATASSRQNTEAFF
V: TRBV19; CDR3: CASSPRQGGYSNQPQHF
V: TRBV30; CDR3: CAWSLLEPDTQYF
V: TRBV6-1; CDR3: CASSEGGTQPQHF
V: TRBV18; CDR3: CASSPRLMSTDTQYF
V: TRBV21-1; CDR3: CASSKEGGTYNEQFF
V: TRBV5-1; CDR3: CASSLAGVGELFF
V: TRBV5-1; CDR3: CASSLGAGTGFSEQYF
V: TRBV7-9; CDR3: CASSLAGGGESTEAFF
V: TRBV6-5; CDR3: CASSYSSPGSNYGYTF
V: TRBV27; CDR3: CASSPERTITLYEQYF
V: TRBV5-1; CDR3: CASSLAKGGQVTDTQYF
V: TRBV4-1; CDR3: CASSHRDTRTTIYNEQFF